This entry concerns a single T cell receptor beta chain. Its target is not known. This entry belongs to a study of shared clonotypes between healthy human individuals. Background on the study: Per donor, CD8 memory used one plate, CD8 naive used two, CD4 memory used three and CD4 naive used three. Study findings and constraints: Rarefaction demonstrated incomplete sorted-subset sequencing despite large depth.

Each PCR replicate from the sorted subsets contained roughly 210 ng DNA, which is 25,000 to 30,000 T cell genomes. Profiled with immunoSEQ multiplex PCR; TCRdb holds only in-frame clones, not every one. This table has around 1,100,000 clones, about 72% appearing once. Splitting the CD4+ cells yielded a CD45RA+ naive subset and a CD45RA-negative memory subset. Germline CDR1 and CDR2: WNHNN and SYGVQD (reference sequence). The CDR3 extends over 12 amino acids. V lost 6 bases and J 3 bases, leaving 9 bases between the germline ends. The TCR comes from a young man in good health. Some clones in this sample may be carry-over from other donors' samples. This chain connects TRBV10-1 to TRBJ2-7; D uncertain. Input material: memory CD4+ T cells from PBMCs. Subset in this sample: CD45RA-negative fraction. CDR3 sequence reads: CASSDHNYEQYF. For the CDR3, the DNA is TGCGCCAGCAGCGATCACAACTACGAGCAGTACTTC.